These T cell receptor beta chains were read from a single sample in a study of T-cell reconstitution after alpha-beta-depleted transplantation in children. TCRdb ran MiXCR on the PCR reads and lists one entry per CDR3 protein. The sample holds 780,000 or so distinct CDR3 sequences; approximately 15% are singletons and the top ten take roughly 5%. Material: PBMCs, mostly from graft donor cells, obtained 360 days after TCRalphabeta/CD19-depleted stem cell transplant. These receptors all stem from a male patient younger than 18 who had a stem cell transplant for acute lymphoblastic leukemia, so the T cells may come from the graft donor. The CDR3 runs from the conserved cysteine through the conserved F or W. Fields, in order: clone size, J gene, CDR3 length, D gene, V gene, CDR3 protein, CDR3 DNA. The D gene is left open where the match is weak. Size tells how often a clone was seen (once, few, many) or the class of an expanded clone, and some rows leave it out.

few TRBJ2-7 12 NA TRBV27 CATPGLSYEQYF TGTGCCACCCCGGGACTCTCCTACGAGCAGTACTTC
few TRBJ1-5 12 TRBD1 TRBV29-1 CGTGDGNQPQHF TGCGGGACAGGGGATGGCAATCAGCCCCAGCATTTT
many TRBJ2-5 16 TRBD1 TRBV12-3/TRBV12-4 CASSLGGQGAEETQYF TGTGCCAGCAGTTTAGGAGGCCAGGGGGCAGAAGAGACCCAGTACTTC
few TRBJ2-7 13 NA TRBV24-1 CATSSDSPYEQYF TGTGCCACCAGCTCGGACAGTCCCTACGAGCAGTACTTC
NA TRBJ2-5 13 NA TRBV12-3/TRBV12-4 CASSWGRGETQYF TGTGCCAGCAGTTGGGGTCGGGGAGAGACCCAGTACTTC
NA TRBJ1-1 14 TRBD1 TRBV19 CASSRGQGVSEAFF TGTGCCAGTAGCCGGGGGCAGGGGGTCTCTGAAGCTTTCTTT
NA TRBJ2-5 16 NA TRBV5-6 CASSLGYGGLQETQYF TGTGCCAGCAGCTTGGGTTACGGGGGCCTACAAGAGACCCAGTACTTC
NA TRBJ1-2 14 TRBD1 TRBV12-3/TRBV12-4 CASRKTGLLGGYTF TGTGCCAGCAGGAAGACAGGGCTCTTGGGTGGCTACACCTTC
few TRBJ2-5 17 TRBD2 TRBV12-3/TRBV12-4 CASSSKRTSGRGETQYF TGTGCCAGCAGTTCCAAAAGGACTAGCGGGAGAGGTGAGACCCAGTACTTC
once TRBJ2-3 16 TRBD2 TRBV20-1 CSARDPSGRATDTQYF TGCAGTGCTAGAGATCCTAGCGGGAGGGCCACAGATACGCAGTATTTT
many TRBJ2-5 15 TRBD2 TRBV5-6 CASSFRASGQETQYF TGTGCCAGCAGCTTCCGCGCTAGCGGCCAAGAGACCCAGTACTTC
NA TRBJ2-5 16 NA TRBV9 CASSVALRTGLGTQYF TGTGCCAGCAGCGTAGCCCTGAGAACGGGGCTCGGGACCCAGTACTTC
few TRBJ2-7 13 NA TRBV6-1 CASTRDWTYEQYF TGTGCCAGCACCCGGGACTGGACCTACGAGCAGTACTTC
NA TRBJ2-2 16 TRBD1 TRBV20-1 CSARSRQGWNTGELFF TGCAGTGCTAGATCCCGACAGGGGTGGAACACCGGGGAGCTGTTTTTT
NA TRBJ2-7 18 NA TRBV11-1 CASSLGGVIFRRHTGQYF TGTGCCAGCAGCTTAGGGGGAGTCATTTTTCGACGTCATACGGGGCAGTACTTC